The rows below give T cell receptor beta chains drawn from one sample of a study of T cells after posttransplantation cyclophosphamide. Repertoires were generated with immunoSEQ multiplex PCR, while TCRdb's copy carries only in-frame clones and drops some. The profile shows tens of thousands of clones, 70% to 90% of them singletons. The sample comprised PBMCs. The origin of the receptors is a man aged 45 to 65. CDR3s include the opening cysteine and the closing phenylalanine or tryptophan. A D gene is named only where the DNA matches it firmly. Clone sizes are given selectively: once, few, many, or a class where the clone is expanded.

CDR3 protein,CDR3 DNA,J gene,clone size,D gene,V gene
CASGSFANEQYF,TGTGCCAGCGGGAGTTTTGCAAACGAGCAGTACTTC,TRBJ2-7,-,-,TRBV11-3
CASSRLGLAFNSGANVLTF,TGTGCCAGCAGCCGACTCGGACTAGCGTTTAACTCTGGGGCCAACGTCCTGACTTTC,TRBJ2-6,-,TRBD2,TRBV4-2
CASSLAGFSNQPQHF,TGCGCCAGCAGCTTGGCCGGTTTTAGCAATCAGCCCCAGCATTTT,TRBJ1-5,-,-,TRBV5-1
CASSYNDRGRGYTF,TGTGCCAGCAGTTACAACGACAGGGGTCGCGGCTACACCTTC,TRBJ1-2,-,TRBD1,TRBV6-5
CATSRDLGEGGETQYF,TGTGCCACCAGCAGAGACCTTGGGGAGGGTGGAGAGACCCAGTACTTC,TRBJ2-5,-,TRBD2,TRBV15
CASSLGPEGASNQPQHF,TGCGCCAGCAGCTTGGGCCCCGAGGGGGCAAGCAATCAGCCCCAGCATTTT,TRBJ1-5,-,TRBD1,TRBV5-1
CASSSGTGLGVKYF,TGTGCCAGCAGTTCCGGGACAGGGCTGGGTGTTAAGTACTTC,TRBJ2-7,-,TRBD1,TRBV27
CASSRNSGSVADTQYF,TGTGCCAGCAGCCGAAATAGCGGGAGCGTCGCAGATACGCAGTATTTT,TRBJ2-3,-,TRBD2,TRBV14
CACKGQGHLRGANVLTF,TGTGCCTGCAAGGGTCAGGGCCACCTCCGTGGGGCCAACGTCCTGACTTTC,TRBJ2-6,-,-,TRBV27
CASSQNLRTGSSYNEQFF,TGCGCCAGCAGTCAAAACCTACGGACAGGGAGCTCCTACAATGAGCAGTTCTTC,TRBJ2-1,-,TRBD1,TRBV23-1
CASSLRRQGATYEQYF,TGTGCCAGCAGCTTAAGGCGTCAGGGCGCCACCTACGAGCAGTACTTC,TRBJ2-7,-,-,TRBV7-9
CASSSAQGGYTF,TGTGCCAGCAGTTCTGCCCAGGGTGGCTACACCTTC,TRBJ1-2,-,-,TRBV27
CASSFQRGQGEPQHF,TGTGCCAGCAGCTTTCAAAGGGGGCAGGGTGAGCCCCAGCATTTT,TRBJ1-5,-,TRBD1,TRBV7-2
CASSRGIQGARVRKNIQYF,TGTGCCAGCAGCCGGGGGATACAGGGAGCCCGAGTCCGGAAAAACATTCAGTACTTC,TRBJ2-4,-,-,TRBV14
CASSLTAGGYNEQFF,TGTGCCAGCAGCTTAACGGCGGGAGGGTACAATGAGCAGTTCTTC,TRBJ2-1,-,TRBD2,TRBV7-9
CASSVGSGTGVEQYF,TGTGCCAGCAGCGTAGGAAGTGGGACAGGGGTCGAGCAGTACTTC,TRBJ2-7,-,TRBD1,TRBV9
CASSETPFSLLAGSGANVLTF,TGTGCCAGCAGTGAAACACCCTTCTCCTTACTAGCGGGATCTGGGGCCAACGTCCTGACTTTC,TRBJ2-6,-,TRBD2,TRBV6-1
CASSIDRGGLSGYTF,TGTGCCAGTAGTATAGATCGGGGGGGGTTGTCCGGCTACACCTTC,TRBJ1-2,-,-,TRBV19
CAWSVRSSYNSPLHF,TGTGCCTGGAGTGTACGGAGCTCCTATAATTCACCCCTCCACTTT,TRBJ1-6,-,-,TRBV30
CASSPQGYEQYF,TGCGCCAGCAGTCCGCAGGGCTACGAGCAGTACTTC,TRBJ2-7,once,-,TRBV4-1
CASSSTRGVAGELFF,TGCGCCAGCAGCTCTACACGGGGGGTAGCCGGGGAGCTGTTTTTT,TRBJ2-2,-,TRBD2,TRBV4-1
CSAEGATTQYF,TGCAGTGCTGAGGGTGCGACTACGCAGTATTTT,TRBJ2-3,-,-,TRBV20-1
CAWSVFRQKPEAFF,TGTGCCTGGAGTGTATTTCGTCAGAAACCCGAAGCTTTCTTT,TRBJ1-1,-,-,TRBV30
CASSLALAATQYF,TGTGCCAGCAGCTTAGCACTAGCGGCGACCCAGTACTTC,TRBJ2-5,-,TRBD2,TRBV11-2
CASSVLRYEQYF,TGTGCCAGCAGCGTCCTCCGCTACGAGCAGTACTTC,TRBJ2-7,once,-,TRBV5-4
CASRGQGGNEQFF,TGTGCCAGCAGGGGACAGGGGGGCAATGAGCAGTTCTTC,TRBJ2-1,-,TRBD1,TRBV2
CASSYQASETQYF,TGTGCCAGCAGTTACCAGGCTTCGGAGACCCAGTACTTC,TRBJ2-5,-,-,TRBV6-5
CASSQIPSRGSTEAFF,TGCGCCAGCAGCCAGATCCCCTCGCGGGGGAGCACTGAAGCTTTCTTT,TRBJ1-1,-,-,TRBV4-1
CASSRDINSPLHF,TGTGCTTCATCCCGGGACATTAATTCACCCCTCCACTTT,TRBJ1-6,few,-,TRBV30
CSVDQAGENSGANVLTF,TGCAGCGTTGACCAGGCGGGGGAGAACTCTGGGGCCAACGTCCTGACTTTC,TRBJ2-6,-,TRBD2,TRBV29-1
CASSVAVGRNTIYF,TGTGCCAGCAGCGTCGCGGTGGGTCGGAACACCATATATTTT,TRBJ1-3,-,-,TRBV9
CASSKATGGYEQYF,TGTGCCAGCAGCAAAGCGACAGGGGGCTACGAGCAGTACTTC,TRBJ2-7,-,TRBD1,TRBV7-9
CASSLTGSGNQPQHF,TGTGCCAGCAGCTTGACTGGGAGTGGGAATCAGCCCCAGCATTTT,TRBJ1-5,-,-,TRBV5-8
CASSMGQATYNEQFF,TGTGCCAGCAGCATGGGACAGGCCACCTACAATGAGCAGTTCTTC,TRBJ2-1,-,TRBD1,TRBV9
CASSKPGQGRNEQYF,TGTGCCAGCAGTAAACCGGGACAGGGTAGGAACGAGCAGTACTTC,TRBJ2-7,-,TRBD1,TRBV6-1
CASSQAGVSEKLFF,TGTGCCAGCAGCCAAGCAGGGGTATCTGAAAAACTGTTTTTT,TRBJ1-4,-,-,TRBV6-1
CASSLGGGRATNEKLFF,TGTGCCAGCAGCTTGGGTGGTGGGCGTGCAACTAATGAAAAACTGTTTTTT,TRBJ1-4,-,-,TRBV5-6
CASSPWGGNTEAFF,TGTGCCAGCAGCCCATGGGGAGGGAACACTGAAGCTTTCTTT,TRBJ1-1,-,-,TRBV7-9
CASSTIQGLDEAFF,TGTGCCAGCAGCACAATACAGGGGTTGGATGAAGCTTTCTTT,TRBJ1-1,-,TRBD1,TRBV5-4
CASSFLRGTPTEQFF,TGCGCCAGCAGCTTCCTCCGCGGGACCCCTACGGAGCAGTTCTTC,TRBJ2-1,-,-,TRBV4-3
CASSPSVISGELFF,TGTGCCAGCTCACCATCGGTAATCTCCGGGGAGCTGTTTTTT,TRBJ2-2,-,-,TRBV18
CASSLASDYNEQFF,TGTGCCAGCAGCTTAGCCTCAGACTACAATGAGCAGTTCTTC,TRBJ2-1,-,-,TRBV7-2
CASSEALTDRGLQPQHF,TGTGCCAGCAGTGAAGCACTAACTGACAGGGGCCTTCAGCCCCAGCATTTT,TRBJ1-5,-,TRBD1,TRBV6-1
CASSSGQSGNTIYF,TGCGCCAGCAGTTCCGGACAGTCTGGAAACACCATATATTTT,TRBJ1-3,-,-,TRBV10-2
CAIKSSGTGNEQYF,TGTGCCATCAAATCCTCCGGGACAGGGAACGAGCAGTACTTC,TRBJ2-7,-,TRBD1,TRBV10-3
CASSLDRAIYGYTF,TGTGCCAGCTCCCTCGACAGAGCAATCTATGGCTACACCTTC,TRBJ1-2,-,-,TRBV18
CASSQGSSGGTDTQYF,TGCGCCAGCAGCCAAGGGTCTAGCGGGGGAACAGATACGCAGTATTTT,TRBJ2-3,-,TRBD2,TRBV4-3
CASSRTGEGTEAFF,TGTGCCAGCAGTAGGACAGGGGAGGGCACTGAAGCTTTCTTT,TRBJ1-1,-,TRBD1,TRBV5-6
CASSFQDYYGYTF,TGTGCCAGCAGCTTTCAGGATTACTATGGCTACACCTTC,TRBJ1-2,-,-,TRBV7-9
CASIGTKNTEAFF,TGTGCCAGCATTGGGACAAAGAACACTGAAGCTTTCTTT,TRBJ1-1,-,-,TRBV6-5
CASRVGVQETQYF,TGCGCCAGCAGAGTCGGGGTACAAGAGACCCAGTACTTC,TRBJ2-5,once,-,TRBV5-1
CASSLTPFPGGKQYF,TGTGCCAGCAGTTTAACCCCCTTCCCCGGAGGGAAGCAGTACTTC,TRBJ2-7,once,-,TRBV27
CAWRTNGGTEAFF,TGTGCCTGGAGGACCAACGGGGGCACTGAAGCTTTCTTT,TRBJ1-1,-,-,TRBV30
CASRPRTGIHEQYF,TGTGCCAGCAGACCTCGGACAGGGATCCACGAGCAGTACTTC,TRBJ2-7,-,TRBD1,TRBV7-9
CASRDRGRGEQYF,TGTGCCAGTAGGGACAGGGGCAGAGGAGAGCAGTACTTC,TRBJ2-5,-,TRBD1,TRBV19